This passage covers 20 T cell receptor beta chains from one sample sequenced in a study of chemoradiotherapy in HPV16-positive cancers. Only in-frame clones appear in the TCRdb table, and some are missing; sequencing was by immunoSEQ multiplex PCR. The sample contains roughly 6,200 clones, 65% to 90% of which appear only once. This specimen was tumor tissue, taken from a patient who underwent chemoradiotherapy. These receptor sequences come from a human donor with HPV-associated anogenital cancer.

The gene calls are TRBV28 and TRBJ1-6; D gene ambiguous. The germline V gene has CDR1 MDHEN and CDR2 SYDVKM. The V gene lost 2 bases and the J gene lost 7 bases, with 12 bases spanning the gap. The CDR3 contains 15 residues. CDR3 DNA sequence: TGTGCCAGCAGTTTACCGTCGGGCGGCAATTCACCCCTCCACTTT. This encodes CASSLPSGGNSPLHF.

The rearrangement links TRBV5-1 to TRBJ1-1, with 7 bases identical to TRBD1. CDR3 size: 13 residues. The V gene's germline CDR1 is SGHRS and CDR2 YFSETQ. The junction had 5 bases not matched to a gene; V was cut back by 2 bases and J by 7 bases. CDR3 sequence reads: CASSLGGEGEAFF. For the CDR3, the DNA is TGCGCCAGCAGCTTAGGGGGCGAAGGTGAAGCTTTCTTT.

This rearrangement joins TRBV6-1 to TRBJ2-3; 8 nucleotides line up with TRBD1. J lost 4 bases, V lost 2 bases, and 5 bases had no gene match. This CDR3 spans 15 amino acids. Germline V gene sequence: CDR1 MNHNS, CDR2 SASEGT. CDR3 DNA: TGTGCCAGCAGTGAAAGGTCAGGGGGCGCAGATACGCAGTATTTT. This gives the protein CASSERSGGADTQYF.

CDR3 sequence (DNA): TGTGCCAGCAGTTGGCGGGGTCGAGACCAGTACTTC. Encoded protein: CASSWRGRDQYF. This rearrangement joins TRBV28 to TRBJ2-5; the D gene is possibly TRBD2 (6 bases). The germline V gene encodes CDR1 MDHEN and CDR2 SYDVKM. V lost 4 bases, J lost 10 bases, and 13 bases lay in between. This CDR3 is 12 amino acids long.

Written as DNA, the CDR3 is TGTGCCAGCAGCCGGACTAGCGGGGATACGCAGTATTTT. Its protein is CASSRTSGDTQYF. The gene calls are TRBV9 and TRBJ2-3; TRBD2 matches at 11 bases. This CDR3 region has 13 residues. Per germline, CDR1 SGDLS and CDR2 YYNGEE. V lost 4 bases, J lost 6 bases, and 1 base stayed unmatched.

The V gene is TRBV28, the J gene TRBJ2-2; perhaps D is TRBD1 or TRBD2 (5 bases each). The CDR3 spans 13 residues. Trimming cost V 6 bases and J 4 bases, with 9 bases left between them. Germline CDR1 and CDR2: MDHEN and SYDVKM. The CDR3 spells CASSFGGTGELFF. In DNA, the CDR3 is TGTGCCAGCAGCTTTGGGGGCACCGGGGAGCTGTTTTTT. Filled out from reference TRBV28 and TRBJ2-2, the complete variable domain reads DVKVTQSSRYLVKRTGEKVFLECVQDMDHENMFWYRQDPGLGLRLIYFSYDVKMKEKGDIPEGYSVSREKKERFSLILESASTNQTSMYLCASSFGGTGELFFGEGSRLTVL.

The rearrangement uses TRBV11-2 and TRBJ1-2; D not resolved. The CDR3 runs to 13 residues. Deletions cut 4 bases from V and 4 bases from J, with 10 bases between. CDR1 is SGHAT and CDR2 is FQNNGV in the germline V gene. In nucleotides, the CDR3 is TGTGCCAGCAGCTCAACCGGGTCCTATGGCTACACCTTC. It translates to CASSSTGSYGYTF. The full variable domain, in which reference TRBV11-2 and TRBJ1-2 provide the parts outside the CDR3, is EAGVAQSPRYKIIEKRQSVAFWCNPISGHATLYWYQQILGQGPKLLIQFQNNGVVDDSQLPKDRFSAERLKGVDSTLKIQPAKLEDSAVYLCASSSTGSYGYTFGSGTRLTVV.

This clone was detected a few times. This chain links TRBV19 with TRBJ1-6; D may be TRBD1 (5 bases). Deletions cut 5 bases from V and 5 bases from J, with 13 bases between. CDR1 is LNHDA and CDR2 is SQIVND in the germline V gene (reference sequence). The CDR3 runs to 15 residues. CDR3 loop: CASSGPDIDNSPLHF. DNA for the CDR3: TGTGCCAGTAGTGGCCCGGACATAGATAATTCACCCCTCCACTTT.

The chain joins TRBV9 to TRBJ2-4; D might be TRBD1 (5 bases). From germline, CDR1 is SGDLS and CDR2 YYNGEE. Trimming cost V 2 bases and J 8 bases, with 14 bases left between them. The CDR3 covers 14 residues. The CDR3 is CASSVGTGAYIQYF. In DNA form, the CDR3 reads TGTGCCAGCAGCGTCGGCACTGGGGCGTACATTCAGTACTTC.

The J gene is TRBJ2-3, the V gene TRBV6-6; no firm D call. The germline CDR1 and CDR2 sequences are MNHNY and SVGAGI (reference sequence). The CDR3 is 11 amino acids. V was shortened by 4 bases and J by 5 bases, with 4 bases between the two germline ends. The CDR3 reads CASSSEDTQYF. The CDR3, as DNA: TGTGCCAGCAGTTCTGAAGATACGCAGTATTTT.

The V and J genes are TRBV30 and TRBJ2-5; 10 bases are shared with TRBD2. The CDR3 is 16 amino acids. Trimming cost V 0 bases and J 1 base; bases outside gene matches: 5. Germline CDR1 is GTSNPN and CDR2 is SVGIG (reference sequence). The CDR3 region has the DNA TGTGCCTGGAGTGTCGGTCTAGCGGGGGTCCAAGAGACCCAGTACTTC. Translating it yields CAWSVGLAGVQETQYF.

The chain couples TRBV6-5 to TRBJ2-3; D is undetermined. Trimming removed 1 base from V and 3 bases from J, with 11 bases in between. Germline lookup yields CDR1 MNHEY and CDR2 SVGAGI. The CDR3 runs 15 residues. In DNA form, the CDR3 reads TGTGCCAGCAGTTACTTGGGCTACCTAACAGATACGCAGTATTTT. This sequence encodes CASSYLGYLTDTQYF.

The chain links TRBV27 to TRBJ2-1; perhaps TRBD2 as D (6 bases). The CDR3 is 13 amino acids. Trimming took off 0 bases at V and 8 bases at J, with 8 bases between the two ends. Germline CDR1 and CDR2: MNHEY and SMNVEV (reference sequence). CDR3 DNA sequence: TGTGCCAGCAGTTTATCGGGGGGTTATGAGCAGTTCTTC. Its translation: CASSLSGGYEQFF.

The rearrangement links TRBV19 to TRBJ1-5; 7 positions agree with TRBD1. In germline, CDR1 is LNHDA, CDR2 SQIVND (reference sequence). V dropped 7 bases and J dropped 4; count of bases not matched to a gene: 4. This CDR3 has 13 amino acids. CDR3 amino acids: CASNKQGNQPQHF. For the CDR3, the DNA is TGTGCCAGTAATAAACAGGGGAATCAGCCCCAGCATTTT.

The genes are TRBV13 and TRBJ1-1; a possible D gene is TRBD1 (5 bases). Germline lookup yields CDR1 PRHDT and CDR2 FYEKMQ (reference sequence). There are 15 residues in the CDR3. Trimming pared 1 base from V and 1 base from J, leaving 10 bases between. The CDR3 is CASSLAPDRNTEAFF. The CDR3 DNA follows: TGTGCCAGCAGCTTAGCCCCAGACAGGAACACTGAAGCTTTCTTT.

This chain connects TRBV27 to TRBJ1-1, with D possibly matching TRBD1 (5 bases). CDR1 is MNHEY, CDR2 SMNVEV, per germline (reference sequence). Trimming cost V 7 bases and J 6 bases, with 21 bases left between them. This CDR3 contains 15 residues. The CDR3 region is CASKSAGIGLAEAFF. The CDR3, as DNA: TGTGCCAGCAAGTCGGCAGGGATAGGTCTCGCTGAAGCTTTCTTT.

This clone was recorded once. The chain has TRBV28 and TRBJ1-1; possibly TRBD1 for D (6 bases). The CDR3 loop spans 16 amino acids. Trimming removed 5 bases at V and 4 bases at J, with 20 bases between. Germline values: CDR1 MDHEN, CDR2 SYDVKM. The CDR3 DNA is TGTGCCAGCAGTCCCCGCACACAGGGTCCCAGCACTGAAGCTTTCTTT. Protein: CASSPRTQGPSTEAFF.

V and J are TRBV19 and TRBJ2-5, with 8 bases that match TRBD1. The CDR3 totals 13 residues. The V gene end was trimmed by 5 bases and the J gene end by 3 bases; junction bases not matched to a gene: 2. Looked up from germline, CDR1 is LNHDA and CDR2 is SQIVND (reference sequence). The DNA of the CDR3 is TGTGCCAGTAGTCACAGGGGGGAAGAGACCCAGTACTTC. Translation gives CASSHRGEETQYF.

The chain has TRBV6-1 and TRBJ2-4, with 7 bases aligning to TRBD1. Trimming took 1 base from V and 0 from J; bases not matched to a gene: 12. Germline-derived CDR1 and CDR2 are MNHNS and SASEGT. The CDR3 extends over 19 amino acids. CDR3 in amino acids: CASSEDSGTAFIAKNIQYF. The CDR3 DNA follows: TGTGCCAGCAGTGAAGATTCGGGGACAGCCTTTATAGCCAAAAACATTCAGTACTTC.

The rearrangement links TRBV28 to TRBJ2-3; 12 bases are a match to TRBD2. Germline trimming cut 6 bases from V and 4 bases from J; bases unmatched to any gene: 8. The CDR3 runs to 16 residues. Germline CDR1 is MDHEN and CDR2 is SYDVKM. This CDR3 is CASSNRLAGEADTQYF. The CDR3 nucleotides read TGTGCCAGCAGCAACCGACTAGCGGGAGAAGCAGATACGCAGTATTTT.